This TCR beta chain appears in the sequencing data of a study of blood T cell repertoires in COVID-19. Study as a whole: COVID-19 samples, acute and convalescent, were from the United States, Italy and Spain. PBMCs, B-cell-depleted T cells, or T cells were the source of the cDNA or gDNA that made up the material.

This CDR3 contains 15 residues. Germline loops: CDR1 MNHEY, CDR2 SVGAGI. The ends were cut back, 6 bases at V and 0 bases at J, with 12 bases in the middle. This clone was observed once. In the original processing: Amplifying reference gene primers gave estimates of nucleated cell counts. Repertoires were generated with immunoSEQ multiplex PCR, while TCRdb's copy carries only in-frame clones and drops some. The V and J calls and clone size were taken over from that table, and D and trimming were inferred from the DNA. Of roughly 340,000 clones detected, roughly 90% appear once; the ten largest clones hold about 3%.

This clonotype originated in a woman in her 30s with COVID-19, enrolled during active disease. V usage is TRBV6-5 and J usage is TRBJ2-1, with TRBD2 as a possible D gene (5 bases). Material: peripheral blood. DNA for the CDR3: TGTGCCAGCAGACTAGACCGCGGCTCCTACAATGAGCAGTTCTTC. Its protein is CASRLDRGSYNEQFF.